Listed below are T cell receptor beta chains from one sample, sequenced in a study of blood T cell repertoires in COVID-19. Clones were read by immunoSEQ multiplex PCR, and TCRdb kept only the in-frame ones, dropping some. The data show 250,000 to 400,000 clones, about nine tenths seen once. Sequencing input: peripheral blood. These receptors came from a man aged 45-65 years with active or convalescent COVID-19. Both conserved end residues are part of each CDR3. The D gene is left open where the match is weak.

TRBV5-6,TRBD2,TRBJ2-1,TGTGCCAGCAGCTTGGCAGTCCGGGAGGACTCCTACAATGAGCAGTTCTTC,CASSLAVREDSYNEQFF
TRBV7-6,.,TRBJ1-5,TGTGCCAGCAGCTTAGAAGGGTTGGGAGGGCAGCCCCAGCATTTT,CASSLEGLGGQPQHF
TRBV2,.,TRBJ2-1,TGTGCCAGCAGTCTCTCGCGCTATAGTGAGCAGTTCTTC,CASSLSRYSEQFF
TRBV4-2,TRBD1,TRBJ2-4,TGTGCCAGCAGCCAACTGACAGGGGGCTCCAAAAACATTCAGTACTTC,CASSQLTGGSKNIQYF
TRBV28,TRBD2,TRBJ2-7,TGTGCCAGCAGTCCCCCGGGACTAGCGGGAGTTGACGAGCAGTACTTC,CASSPPGLAGVDEQYF
TRBV10-3,TRBD1,TRBJ2-1,TGTGCCATCACCCCGGGACAGGGGAGTGAGCAGTTCTTC,CAITPGQGSEQFF
TRBV9,.,TRBJ2-1,TGTGCCAGCAGCGGCGGGACTCTCCTTTACAATGAGCAGTTCTTC,CASSGGTLLYNEQFF
TRBV7-3,TRBD1,TRBJ2-7,TGTGCCAGCAGCTTAGGGACAGGGCGCGAGCAGTACTTC,CASSLGTGREQYF
TRBV30,TRBD2,TRBJ2-3,TGTGCCTGGAGTGTACTCGCGGGAGCCACAGATACGCAGTATTTT,CAWSVLAGATDTQYF
TRBV6-1,TRBD2,TRBJ2-5,TGTGCCAGCAGTGAACTAGCGGGAGGGCCCCAAGAGACCCAGTACTTC,CASSELAGGPQETQYF
TRBV11-3,TRBD2,TRBJ2-3,TGTGCCAGCAGCTTAAGTGGCGGGAGTACAGATACGCAGTATTTT,CASSLSGGSTDTQYF
TRBV27,.,TRBJ1-6,TGTGCCAGCAGTTTAGCAGGGGAGGGAGGTTCACCCCTCCACTTT,CASSLAGEGGSPLHF
TRBV2,.,TRBJ2-5,TGTGCCAGCAATGGAGCCGGGAATTCGGGGGAGACCCAGTACTTC,CASNGAGNSGETQYF
TRBV15,.,TRBJ1-4,TGTGCCACCAGCAGAGGGGGACTTAATGAAAAACTGTTTTTT,CATSRGGLNEKLFF